A single sample is the source of the 13 T cell receptor beta chains below, sequenced in a study of blood T cell repertoires in COVID-19. The assay was immunoSEQ multiplex PCR, and TCRdb's table has in-frame clones only and misses some. The table has 110,000 to 150,000 clones, over 80% seen once; the top ten hold about 1.8%. Sequencing was carried out using peripheral blood. The receptors were sampled from a woman aged 50 to 65 with acute or convalescent COVID-19.

The V and J genes are TRBV7-3 and TRBJ2-3; D possibly corresponds to TRBD2 (6 bases). CDR3 length: 14 amino acids. V was trimmed by 3 bases and J by 7 bases, leaving 14 bases between them. Germline V gene lookup returns CDR1 SGHTA and CDR2 FQGTGA. The CDR3 DNA follows: TGTGCCAGCAGCTTTGACCCGGACTACCATACGCAGTATTTT. As protein: CASSFDPDYHTQYF.

The chain has TRBV7-8 and TRBJ1-2; 11 bases are shared with TRBD1. The germline V gene has CDR1 SGHVS and CDR2 FQNEAQ. CDR3 length equals 16 residues. The V and J ends lost 5 bases and 4 bases, in that order; junction bases with no gene match: 9. This chain's CDR3 is CASSPTRTGGAYGYTF. The DNA for the CDR3 is TGTGCCAGCAGCCCGACGCGGACAGGGGGCGCCTATGGCTACACCTTC.

The chain joins TRBV7-9 to TRBJ1-2; D may be TRBD1 (6 bases). This CDR3 is built from 14 residues. The germline V and J ends were trimmed by 5 bases and 4 bases, with 14 bases remaining between them. The germline V gene encodes CDR1 SEHNR and CDR2 FQNEAQ (reference sequence). The CDR3 reads CASSRQGFGYGYTF. For the CDR3, the DNA is TGTGCCAGCAGCCGTCAGGGGTTCGGCTATGGCTACACCTTC. Looking up the rest from reference TRBV7-9 and TRBJ1-2 gives the full variable domain: DTGVSQNPRHKITKRGQNVTFRCDPISEHNRLYWYRQTLGQGPEFLTYFQNEAQLEKSRLLSDRFSAERPKGSFSTLEIQRTEQGDSAMYLCASSRQGFGYGYTFGSGTRLTVV.

J is TRBJ2-1 and V is TRBV5-4; the D gene is possibly TRBD1 (6 bases). The CDR3 has 14 amino acids. Per germline, CDR1 SGHNT and CDR2 YYREEE (reference sequence). The V end lost 0 bases, the J end lost 9 bases, and 13 bases lay between the germline ends. The chain's CDR3 is CASSLVGTSVEQFF. In DNA, the CDR3 is TGTGCCAGCAGCTTGGTCGGGACATCCGTTGAGCAGTTCTTC.

This chain links TRBV2 with TRBJ1-2; D not resolved. This CDR3 comprises 14 residues. CDR1 is SNHLY and CDR2 is FYNNEI in the germline V gene. Trimming pared 3 bases from V and 4 bases from J, leaving 12 bases between. The DNA of the CDR3 is TGTGCCAGCAGTGATCAGTCCGGAGGCTATGGCTACACCTTC. This sequence encodes CASSDQSGGYGYTF.

This chain's CDR3 is CATALQENTEAFF. In DNA, the CDR3 is TGTGCCACCGCCCTACAGGAGAACACTGAAGCTTTCTTT. This chain joins TRBV27 and TRBJ1-1; possible D gene TRBD1, 5 bases. Looked up from germline, CDR1 is MNHEY and CDR2 is SMNVEV (reference sequence). Trimming shortened V by 10 bases and J by 1 base, and 13 bases separated the two germline ends. This CDR3 is built from 13 residues.

The genes are TRBV11-2 and TRBJ2-2; no clear D. This CDR3 has 15 residues. Germline V gene lookup returns CDR1 SGHAT and CDR2 FQNNGV. Trimming took 1 base from V and 6 from J, leaving 12 bases between them. The CDR3 here is CASSLGSYNAGELFF. Written as DNA, the CDR3 is TGTGCCAGCAGCTTAGGGTCCTATAATGCCGGGGAGCTGTTTTTT.

Concerning this clone itself: A junction boundary mismatches the germline segment, possibly from a read error. The CDR3 region is CASTQGGQETQYF. The CDR3 nucleotides read TGTGCTAGCACCCAGGGGGGCCAAGAGACCCAGTACTTC. The chain uses TRBV7-7 and TRBJ2-5; the D gene is possibly TRBD1 (7 bases). Germline loops: CDR1 SSHAT, CDR2 FNYEAQ (reference sequence). The CDR3 length is 13 residues.

This sequence joins TRBV6-2 or TRBV6-3 and TRBJ2-1; D ambiguous. The CDR3 has 16 amino acids. Trimming took off 5 bases at V and 5 bases at J, with 19 bases between the two ends. Germline V gene data show CDR1 as MNHEY and CDR2 as SVGEGT. The CDR3 DNA reads as TGTGCCAGCAGTCCCCAACTGTACTCCCTTAACAATGAGCAGTTCTTC. Amino acids: CASSPQLYSLNNEQFF.

This chain connects TRBV6-1 to TRBJ2-7, with 8 nucleotides matching TRBD2. CDR3 size: 12 residues. The germline V gene encodes CDR1 MNHNS and CDR2 SASEGT. V gave up 1 base and J gave up 9 bases; unmatched junction bases: 2. CDR3 DNA sequence: TGTGCCAGCAGTGAAGGGGGACTAGGGCAGTACTTC. Its protein product is CASSEGGLGQYF.

The V and J genes are TRBV7-9 and TRBJ2-7, with 7 bases identical to TRBD1. This CDR3 has 14 amino acids. Germline CDR1 and CDR2: SEHNR and FQNEAQ (reference sequence). The ends lost 2 bases at V and 4 bases at J; junction bases unmatched: 5. The CDR3 loop reads CASSLQNRGYEQYF. The CDR3 DNA reads TGTGCCAGCAGCTTACAAAACAGGGGATACGAGCAGTACTTC.

The genes are TRBV3-1 (or the pseudogene TRBV3-2) and TRBJ1-1; perhaps TRBD1 as D (6 bases). This CDR3 is 18 amino acids long. Per germline, CDR1 LGHDT and CDR2 YNNKEL (reference sequence). V lost 2 bases, J lost 1 base, and 20 bases lay in between. Here the CDR3 reads CASSQTRGRGPPNTEAFF. The CDR3 DNA is TGTGCCAGCAGCCAAACACGGGGCAGGGGCCCACCGAACACTGAAGCTTTCTTT.

The V and J genes are TRBV28 and TRBJ1-5, with D unclear. The CDR3 totals 15 residues. The germline CDR1 and CDR2 sequences are MDHEN and SYDVKM. V shed 5 bases and J shed 5 bases, with 16 bases lying between them. CDR3 nucleotides: TGTGCCAGCAGTCCTGACCCAGGTGGCGATCAGCCCCAGCATTTT. Encoded protein: CASSPDPGGDQPQHF.